One TCR beta chain is described in this entry. This sample is part of a study of control samples from healthy donors and cancer patients. From germline, CDR1 is LNHDA and CDR2 SQIVND (reference sequence). The CDR3 loop spans 17 amino acids. Trimming stripped 2 bases from V and 3 bases from J, with 16 bases between. Here immunoSEQ multiplex PCR was the method, and the copy in TCRdb shows in-frame clones only, minus some. The sample has about 140,000 clones; 91% are singletons. Sequencing used blood. The receptor was isolated from a man aged 25 to 40 in good health. The chain uses TRBV19 and TRBJ2-2; tentative D call: TRBD2 (5 bases). DNA for the CDR3: TGTGCCAGTAGTATACGGTTGGGTTCGGGATACACCGGGGAGCTGTTTTTT. This translates into CASSIRLGSGYTGELFF.